This TCR beta chain was sequenced during a study of shared clonotypes between healthy human individuals. Study-wide results and limits: Roughly 4.6% of naive CD4 clonotypes were common to a handful of donors. Few donors limited the genetic and exposure-history diversity represented. An anticipated effect of sequencing depth on clonotype sharing among donors was recognized.

With regard to this clone: Antigen: not known.

Profiled with immunoSEQ multiplex PCR; TCRdb holds only in-frame clones, not every one. The sample has approximately 1.5 million clones, 95% to 99% seen once; the top ten hold about 0.45%. This CDR3 comprises 13 residues. CDR1 is SGHTA and CDR2 is FQGNSA in the germline V gene. V shed 5 bases, J shed 5 bases, and the junction held 4 bases outside the gene matches. The donor population consisted of healthy HIV-negative adults with no recent acute infections or vaccinations. Sequenced: naive CD4+ T cells sorted from blood. Subset: CD45RA+ positively selected. The V and J genes are TRBV7-2 and TRBJ2-7; 9 bases line up with TRBD1. This receptor was identified in a man aged 30-40 years in good health. The CDR3 DNA follows: TGTGCCAGCAGCCTTACAGGGGGCGACGAGCAGTACTTC. This translates into CASSLTGGDEQYF. Complete variable domain (other parts from reference TRBV7-2 and TRBJ2-7): GAGVSQSPSNKVTEKGKDVELRCDPISGHTALYWYRQSLGQGLEFLIYFQGNSAPDKSGLPSDRFSAERTGGSVSTLTIQRTQQEDSAVYLCASSLTGGDEQYFGPGTRLTVT.